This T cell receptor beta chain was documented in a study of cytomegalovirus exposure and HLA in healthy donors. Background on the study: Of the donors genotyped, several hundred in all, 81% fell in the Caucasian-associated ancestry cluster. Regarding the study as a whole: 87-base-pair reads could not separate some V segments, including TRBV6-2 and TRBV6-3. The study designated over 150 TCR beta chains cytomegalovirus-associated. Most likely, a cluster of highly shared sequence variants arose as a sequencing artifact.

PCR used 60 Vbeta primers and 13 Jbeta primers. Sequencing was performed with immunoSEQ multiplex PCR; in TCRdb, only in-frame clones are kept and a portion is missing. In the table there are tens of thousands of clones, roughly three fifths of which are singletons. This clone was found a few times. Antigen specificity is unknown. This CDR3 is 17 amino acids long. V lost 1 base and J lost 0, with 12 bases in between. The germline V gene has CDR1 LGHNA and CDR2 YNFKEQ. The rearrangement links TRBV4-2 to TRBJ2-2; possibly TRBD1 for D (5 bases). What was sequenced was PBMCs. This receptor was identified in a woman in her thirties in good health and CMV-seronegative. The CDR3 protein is CASSQGPQVANTGELFF. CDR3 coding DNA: TGTGCCAGCAGCCAAGGCCCACAGGTCGCGAACACCGGGGAGCTGTTTTTT.